This TCR beta chain was retrieved from a study of human T cells and chemical hapten exposure. Background on the study: Patch tests put 0.01% DPC on the upper back, read at 6 days.

Unique molecular identifiers were linked by the library to individual cDNA molecules. TCRdb called the RACE reads again in MiXCR, with one record for every CDR3 protein. This repertoire shows tens of thousands of distinct CDR3 sequences, 10% to 13% found once; its top ten account for 2% to 2.5%. Time point reported: patch test 1, 2 weeks after DPC sensitization. Treatment given: therapeutic diphenylcyclopropenone sensitization with weekly scalp DPC. This clonotype was counted between two and nine times. The V segment lost 11 bases and the J segment 3 bases; nucleotides outside the gene matches: 17. This CDR3 comprises 18 residues.

The chain is built from TRBV12-3 or TRBV12-4 and TRBJ2-2; 11 bases map to TRBD2. This clonotype was sampled from a man in his forties or fifties with alopecia areata. Some clones in this sample may be carry-over from other donors' samples. The specimen was whole blood, collected in connection with sensitization to the hapten diphenylcyclopropenone (DPC). In DNA form, the CDR3 reads TGTGCCTGCGATATTCGGGTCACTAGCGGGAGCCACACCGGGGAGCTGTTTTTT. Translation gives CACDIRVTSGSHTGELFF.